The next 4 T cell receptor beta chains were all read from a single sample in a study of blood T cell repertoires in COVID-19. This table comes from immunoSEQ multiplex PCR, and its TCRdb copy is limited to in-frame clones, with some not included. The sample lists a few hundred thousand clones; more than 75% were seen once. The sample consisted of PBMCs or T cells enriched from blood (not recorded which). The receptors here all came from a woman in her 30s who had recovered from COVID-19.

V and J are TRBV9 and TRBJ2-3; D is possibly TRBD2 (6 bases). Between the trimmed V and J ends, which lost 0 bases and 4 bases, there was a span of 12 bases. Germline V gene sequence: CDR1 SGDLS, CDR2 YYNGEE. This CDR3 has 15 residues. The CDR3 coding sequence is TGTGCCAGCAGCGTAGAGGGTTCGGGGGCAGATACGCAGTATTTT. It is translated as CASSVEGSGADTQYF.

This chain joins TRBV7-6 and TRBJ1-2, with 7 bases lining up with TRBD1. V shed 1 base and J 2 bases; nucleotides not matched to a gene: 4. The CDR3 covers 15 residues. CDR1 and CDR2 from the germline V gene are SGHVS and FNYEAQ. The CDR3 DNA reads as TGTGCCAGCAGCTTAGGGGGACAGACAAACTATGGCTACACCTTC. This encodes CASSLGGQTNYGYTF.

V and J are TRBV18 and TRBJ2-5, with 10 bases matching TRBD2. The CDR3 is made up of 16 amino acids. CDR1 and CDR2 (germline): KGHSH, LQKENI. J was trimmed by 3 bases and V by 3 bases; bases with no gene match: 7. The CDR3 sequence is CASSPAIAGGKETQYF. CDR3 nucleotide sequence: TGTGCCAGCTCACCGGCAATAGCGGGGGGAAAAGAGACCCAGTACTTC.

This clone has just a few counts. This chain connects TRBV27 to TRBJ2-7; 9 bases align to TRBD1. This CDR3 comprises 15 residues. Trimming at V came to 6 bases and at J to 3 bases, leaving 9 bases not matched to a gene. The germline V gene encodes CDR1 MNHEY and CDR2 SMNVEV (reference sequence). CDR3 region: CASRLTGTGNYEQYF. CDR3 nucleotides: TGTGCCAGCAGGCTAACCGGGACAGGGAACTACGAGCAGTACTTC.